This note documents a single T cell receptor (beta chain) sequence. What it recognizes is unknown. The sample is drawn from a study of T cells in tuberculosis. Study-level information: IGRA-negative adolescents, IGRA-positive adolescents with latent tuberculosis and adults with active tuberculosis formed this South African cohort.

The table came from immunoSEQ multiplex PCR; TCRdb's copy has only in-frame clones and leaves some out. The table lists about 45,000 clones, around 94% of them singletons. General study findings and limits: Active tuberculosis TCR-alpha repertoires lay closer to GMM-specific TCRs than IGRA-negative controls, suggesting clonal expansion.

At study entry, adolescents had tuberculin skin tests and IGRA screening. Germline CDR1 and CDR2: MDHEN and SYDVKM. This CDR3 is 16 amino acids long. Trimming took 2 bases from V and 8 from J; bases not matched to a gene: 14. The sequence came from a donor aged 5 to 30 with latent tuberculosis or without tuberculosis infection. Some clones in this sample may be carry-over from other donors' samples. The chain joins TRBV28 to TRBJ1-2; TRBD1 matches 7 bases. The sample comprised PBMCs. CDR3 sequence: CASSLTPTGELYGYTF. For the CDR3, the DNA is TGTGCCAGCAGTTTAACCCCCACAGGGGAACTTTACGGCTACACCTTC.